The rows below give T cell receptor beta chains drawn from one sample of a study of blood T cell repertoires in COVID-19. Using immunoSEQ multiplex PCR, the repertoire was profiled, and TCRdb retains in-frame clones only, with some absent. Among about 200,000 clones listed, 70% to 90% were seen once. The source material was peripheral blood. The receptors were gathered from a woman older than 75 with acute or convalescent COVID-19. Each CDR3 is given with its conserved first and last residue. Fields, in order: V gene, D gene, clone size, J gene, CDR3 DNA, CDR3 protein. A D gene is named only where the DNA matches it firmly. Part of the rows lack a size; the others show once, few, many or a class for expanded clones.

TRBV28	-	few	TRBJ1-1	TGTGCCAGCAGTTTGAGGGTGAACACTGAAGCTTTCTTT	CASSLRVNTEAFF
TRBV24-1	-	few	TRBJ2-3	TGTGCCACCAGTGATTTGCGGGTACAGGGATCAGATACGCAGTATTTT	CATSDLRVQGSDTQYF
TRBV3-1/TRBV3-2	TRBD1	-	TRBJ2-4	TGTGCCAGCAGCCAAGCCGGACAGGGTAGAGCCAAAAACATTCAGTACTTC	CASSQAGQGRAKNIQYF
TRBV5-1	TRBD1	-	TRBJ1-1	TGCGCCAGCAGCCCACAGGGGGCAGGCAGGGGCACTGAAGCTTTCTTT	CASSPQGAGRGTEAFF
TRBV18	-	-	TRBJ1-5	TGTGCCAGCTCCCTGGGACGGCGGGAGGGGCATCAGCCCCAGCATTTT	CASSLGRREGHQPQHF
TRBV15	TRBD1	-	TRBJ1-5	TGTGCCACCAGCTCTCCCGGGACAGGGGGCGATCAGCCCCAGCATTTT	CATSSPGTGGDQPQHF
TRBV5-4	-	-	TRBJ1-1	TGTGCCAGCAGCCCCCCCAACCCTCAGGGCGGTACTGAAGCTTTCTTT	CASSPPNPQGGTEAFF
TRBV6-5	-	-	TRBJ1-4	TGTGCCAGCAGTAGCATCGCTAATGAAAAACTGTTTTTT	CASSSIANEKLFF
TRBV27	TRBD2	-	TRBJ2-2	TGTGCCAGCAGGACTTTTCGGGACTACAAAAACACCGGGGAGCTGTTTTTT	CASRTFRDYKNTGELFF
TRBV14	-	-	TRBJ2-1	TGTGCCAGCAGCCAAACTCAATGGCGGGAGCAGTTCTTC	CASSQTQWREQFF
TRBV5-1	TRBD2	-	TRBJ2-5	TGCGCCAGCAGCCCTATACTAGCGGGAGATGGAGAGACCCAGTACTTC	CASSPILAGDGETQYF
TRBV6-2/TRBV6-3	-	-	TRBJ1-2	TGTGCCAGCAGTGACACCCGGAACTATGGCTACACCTTC	CASSDTRNYGYTF
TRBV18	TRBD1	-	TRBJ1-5	TGTGCCAGCTCCCAGTACCTGTCGGGACAGGCTGAATATCAGCCCCAGCATTTT	CASSQYLSGQAEYQPQHF
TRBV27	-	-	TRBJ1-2	TGTGCCAGCAGGGAGCGGCACTATGGCTACACCTTC	CASRERHYGYTF
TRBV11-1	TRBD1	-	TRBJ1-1	TGTGCCAGCGGGACAGGGGCTATGAACACTGAAGCTTTCTTT	CASGTGAMNTEAFF
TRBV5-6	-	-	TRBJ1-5	TGTGCCAGCAGCTTGGCCCCGACAGGTAATCAGCCCCAGCATTTT	CASSLAPTGNQPQHF
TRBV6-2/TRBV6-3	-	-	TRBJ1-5	TGTGCCAGCAGTTGGATGGGAGCTAGCAATCAGCCCCAGCATTTT	CASSWMGASNQPQHF
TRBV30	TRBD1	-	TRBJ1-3	TGTGCCTGGAGTCCTGGGACAGCTGGAAACACCATATATTTT	CAWSPGTAGNTIYF
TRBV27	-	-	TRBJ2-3	TGTGCCAGCAGTTCCCTCAGCACAGATACGCAGTATTTT	CASSSLSTDTQYF
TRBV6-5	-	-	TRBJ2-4	TGTGCCAGCACTCCCCTGACAGGCTATGACATTCAGTACTTC	CASTPLTGYDIQYF
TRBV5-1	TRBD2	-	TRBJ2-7	TGCGCCAGCAGCTCTAGCGGGAGTGCCGACGAGCAGTACTTC	CASSSSGSADEQYF
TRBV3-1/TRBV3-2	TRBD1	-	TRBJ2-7	TGTGCCAGCAGCCCTATTCAAACAGGGGGGTCCTACGAGCAGTACTTC	CASSPIQTGGSYEQYF
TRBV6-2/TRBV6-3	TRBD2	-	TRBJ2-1	TGTGCCAGCAGTTATGGGACTAGCGGGGGGTCCTCTTATAATGAGCAGTTCTTC	CASSYGTSGGSSYNEQFF
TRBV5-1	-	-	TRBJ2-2	TGCGCCAGCTCCCCTCAGGGGAAGGGCACCGGGGAGCTGTTTTTT	CASSPQGKGTGELFF
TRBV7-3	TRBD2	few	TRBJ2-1	TGTGCCAGCAGCGCTGCTAGCGGGAGCTCCTACAATGAGCAGTTCTTC	CASSAASGSSYNEQFF
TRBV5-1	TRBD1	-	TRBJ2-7	TGCGCCAGCAGCTTGACGGGACAGGGGGCGCGAGGCTACGAGCAGTACTTC	CASSLTGQGARGYEQYF
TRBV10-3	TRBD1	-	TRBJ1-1	TGTGCCATCAGTGAGGGACAGGGTGGGTACACTGAAGCTTTCTTT	CAISEGQGGYTEAFF
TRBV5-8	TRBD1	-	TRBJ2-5	TGTGCCAGCAGCTTGCGACAGGGGGTAATTGAGACCCAGTACTTC	CASSLRQGVIETQYF
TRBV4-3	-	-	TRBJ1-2	TGCGCCAGCAGCCAAGATCATACTGTCTATGGCTACACCTTC	CASSQDHTVYGYTF
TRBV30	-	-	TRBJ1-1	TGTGCCTGGAGTCGGCAGGGGAACACTGAAGCTTTCTTT	CAWSRQGNTEAFF
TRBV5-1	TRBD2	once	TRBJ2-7	TGCGCCAGCAGCTTACTAGCGGTTGACTACGAGCAGTACTTC	CASSLLAVDYEQYF
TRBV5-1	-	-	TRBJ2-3	TGCGCCAGCAGCTCCGGGACTGCTTATAGCACAGATACGCAGTATTTT	CASSSGTAYSTDTQYF
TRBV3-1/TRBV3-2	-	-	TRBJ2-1	TGTGCCAGCAGCCAAGATGCGCGATACAATGAGCAGTTCTTC	CASSQDARYNEQFF
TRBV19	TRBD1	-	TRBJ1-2	TGTGCCAGTTGGCAACAGGGACAGGGTTTCTATGGCTACACCTTC	CASWQQGQGFYGYTF
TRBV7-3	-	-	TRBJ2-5	TGTGCCAGCAGCTTAACGGGCTGGGCAGAGACCCAGTACTTC	CASSLTGWAETQYF
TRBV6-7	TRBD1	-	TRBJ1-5	TGTGCCAGCAGTTACTTCATAACCCACCGGCGGACAGGGTGGACCTCTCGCAATCAGCCCCAGCATTTT	CASSYFITHRRTGWTSRNQPQHF
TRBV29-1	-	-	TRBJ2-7	TGCAGCGTTGCGTTAGTTCCCCTCTACGAGCAGTACTTC	CSVALVPLYEQYF
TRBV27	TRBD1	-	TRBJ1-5	TGTAGCGGACAGGGGTTACTCCTTGGCAATCAGCCCCAGCATTTT	CSGQGLLLGNQPQHF
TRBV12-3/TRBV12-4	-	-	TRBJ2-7	TGTGCCAGCAGTTTTAACTCCAGGGGGGAGGTTTACTTC	CASSFNSRGEVYF
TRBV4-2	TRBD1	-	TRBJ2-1	TGTGCCAGCAGCTCTTCCGGGACAGGGGACAATGAGCAGTTCTTC	CASSSSGTGDNEQFF